Listed here are 8 T cell receptor beta chains from one sample, sequenced in a study of T cells in women clearing cervical HPV infection. The protocol was immunoSEQ multiplex PCR, while the TCRdb copy is restricted to in-frame clones and leaves out a portion. Here the sample table reports 45,000 to 50,000 clones. The sequenced sample consisted of blood buffy coat. The origin of the receptors is a woman between 18 and 69 years old with a cervical HPV16 infection that either progressed to CIN3+ or cleared (not recorded which).

Details on this clone: Its ends do not fully match the called genes, so a read error is possible. The read stops 3 residues short of the end of the CDR3; the missing end is completed from the germline J gene. Other DNA sequences in this sample translate to the same CDR3. The J gene is TRBJ1-3, the V gene TRBV30; 7 bases fit TRBD1. The germline gives CDR1 GTSNPN, CDR2 SVGIG (reference sequence). The CDR3 has 18 amino acids. CDR3 protein: CAWSTTRGRPISGNTIYF. Partial CDR3 DNA: TGTGCCTGGAGCACGACGAGGGGGCGTCCGATAAGTGGAAACACA.

A note on this clone: The read gets to within 3 residues of the CDR3 end, and the germline J gene fills in the rest. V is TRBV19 and J is TRBJ2-2, with 7 nucleotides matching TRBD2. J was trimmed by 4 bases and V by 3 bases; bases with no gene match: 8. Looked up from germline, CDR1 is LNHDA and CDR2 is SQIVND (reference sequence). The CDR3 totals 16 residues. CDR3 bases read: TGTGCCAGTAGTATGGGAGCGGGGCGGAGCACCGGGGAG. The encoded protein is CASSMGAGRSTGE. The full CDR3 protein is CASSMGAGRSTGELFF.

A word on this clone: The read finishes 3 residues shy of the CDR3 end, and the germline J gene is used to complete it. The chain carries TRBV28 and TRBJ2-7; 7 bases align to TRBD2. V shed 8 bases, J shed 3 bases, and the junction held 16 bases outside the gene matches. CDR3 length: 16 residues. The V gene's germline CDR1 is MDHEN and CDR2 SYDVKM. The CDR3 spells CASGLGGGLSRYEQYF. The sequenced part of the CDR3 DNA is TGTGCCAGCGGCTTAGGCGGGGGTCTTTCTCGCTACGAG.

Comments on this clone: The read gets to within 3 residues of the CDR3 end, and the germline J gene fills in the rest. V is TRBV20-1 and J is TRBJ2-1, with 14 bases aligning to TRBD2. In germline, CDR1 is DFQATT, CDR2 SNEGSKA (reference sequence). With V trimmed by 2 bases and J by 5 bases, 11 bases remained unmatched. CDR3 length: 18 residues. Incomplete CDR3 DNA: TGCAGTGCTAGACCTGGACTAGCGGGAGGCCCCATTAACAATGAG. Protein sequence: CSARPGLAGGPINNE. The CDR3 in its entirety is CSARPGLAGGPINNEQFF.

As regards this clone: The read is 3 residues too short to cover the CDR3 end, so that end is filled in from the germline J gene. The chain carries TRBV14 and TRBJ2-4, with a tentative D call TRBD2 (6 bases). Germline lookup yields CDR1 SGHDN and CDR2 FVKESK. The germline V and J ends were trimmed by 1 base and 5 bases, with 9 bases remaining between them. The CDR3 sequence is 14 residues long. The covered CDR3 bases are TGTGCCAGCAGCCAAGGGACTACCCAAAACATT. It translates to CASSQGTTQNI. From start to end, the CDR3 is CASSQGTTQNIQYF.

Of note for this clone: The read terminates 3 residues ahead of where the CDR3 ends, so the germline J gene completes it. This chain uses TRBV6-2 or TRBV6-3 with TRBJ2-5; perhaps TRBD2 as D (7 bases). This CDR3 contains 16 residues. V lost 8 bases, J lost 5 bases, and 24 bases lay in between. The germline V gene has CDR1 MNHEY and CDR2 SVGEGT. CDR3 DNA, as far as it was read: TGTGCCAGCCGGATCAGTACGGGGGGCGCCGGGGAGACC. It specifies CASRISTGGAGET. The complete CDR3 sequence is CASRISTGGAGETQYF.

Regarding this clone: The read terminates 3 residues before the CDR3 end, so the remaining end is supplied by the germline J gene. This chain joins TRBV30 and TRBJ1-2; D may be TRBD1 (6 bases). V lost 0 bases, J lost 7 bases, and 9 bases lay in between. Per germline, CDR1 GTSNPN and CDR2 SVGIG (reference sequence). The CDR3 has 12 residues. This chain's CDR3 is CAWSVSRGGYTF. The sequenced CDR3 bases are TGTGCCTGGAGTGTAAGCAGGGGTGGC.

In the case of this clone: The read ends 3 residues shy of where the CDR3 ends; the end is completed using the germline J gene. This chain uses TRBV19 with TRBJ2-7; D is possibly TRBD2 (6 bases). The CDR3 has 14 amino acids. Germline CDR1 LNHDA, CDR2 SQIVND (reference sequence). With 6 bases removed from V and 0 bases from J, the gap between germline ends came to 12 bases. Incomplete CDR3 DNA: TGTGCCAGTAGACCAGTAGCGGCCTCCTACGAG. Translating gives CASRPVAASYE. The CDR3 in full is CASRPVAASYEQYF.